A selection of T cell receptor beta chains follows, all from one sample in a study of T cells in Graves' hyperthyroidism and ophthalmopathy. TCRdb ran MiXCR on the multiplex PCR reads and lists one entry per CDR3 protein. Of 300,000 to 400,000 distinct CDR3 sequences listed, around 14% are singletons. The sequencing sample was made of blood. These receptors came from a woman in her 30s with Graves' hyperthyroidism. CDR3s include the opening cysteine and the closing phenylalanine or tryptophan.

v_gene: TRBV19; CDR3aa: CASRHAGNQPQHF
v_gene: TRBV19; CDR3aa: CASTPTGGGIALDTQYF
v_gene: TRBV12-3/TRBV12-4; CDR3aa: CASSFSVETQYF
v_gene: TRBV20-1; CDR3aa: CSARRMVPNSYTGELFF
v_gene: TRBV28; CDR3aa: CASSQDRGYGYTF
v_gene: TRBV6-2/TRBV6-3; CDR3aa: CASSPQITDTQYF
v_gene: TRBV28; CDR3aa: CASSLAQGRRYYGYTF
v_gene: TRBV30; CDR3aa: CAWSAGQTSGNTIYF
v_gene: TRBV2; CDR3aa: CASSDRVRGIRNQPQHF
v_gene: TRBV28; CDR3aa: CASSTTGTGNTIYF
v_gene: TRBV20-1; CDR3aa: CSAEKTIPRTDTQYF
v_gene: TRBV4-1; CDR3aa: CASSDGRNLRKLFF
v_gene: TRBV5-6; CDR3aa: CASTPGQGAYEQYF
v_gene: TRBV19; CDR3aa: CASRAGGTGELFF